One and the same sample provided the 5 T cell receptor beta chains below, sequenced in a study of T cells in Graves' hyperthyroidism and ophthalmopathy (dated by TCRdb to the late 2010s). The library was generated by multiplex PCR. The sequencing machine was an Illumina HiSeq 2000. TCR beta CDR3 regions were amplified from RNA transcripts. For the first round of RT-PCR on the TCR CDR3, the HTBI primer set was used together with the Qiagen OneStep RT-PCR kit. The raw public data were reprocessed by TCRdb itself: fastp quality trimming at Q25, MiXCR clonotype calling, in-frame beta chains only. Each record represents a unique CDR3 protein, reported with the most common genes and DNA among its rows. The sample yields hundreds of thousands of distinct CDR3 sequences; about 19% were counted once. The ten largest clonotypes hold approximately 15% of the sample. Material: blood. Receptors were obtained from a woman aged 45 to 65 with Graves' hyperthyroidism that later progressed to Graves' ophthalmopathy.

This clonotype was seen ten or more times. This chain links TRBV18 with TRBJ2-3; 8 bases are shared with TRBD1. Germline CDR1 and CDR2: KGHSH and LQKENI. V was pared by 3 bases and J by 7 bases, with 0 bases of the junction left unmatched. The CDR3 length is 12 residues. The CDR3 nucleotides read TGTGCCAGCTCACCCAGGGGGCATACGCAGTATTTT. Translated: CASSPRGHTQYF.

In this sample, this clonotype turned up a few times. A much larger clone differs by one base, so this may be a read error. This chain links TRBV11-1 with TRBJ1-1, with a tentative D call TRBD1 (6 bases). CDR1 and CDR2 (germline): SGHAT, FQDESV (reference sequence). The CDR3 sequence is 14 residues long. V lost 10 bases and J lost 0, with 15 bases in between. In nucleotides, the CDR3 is TGTGCCAACAACCCAACAGGGATGAACACTGAAGCTTTCTTT. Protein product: CANNPTGMNTEAFF. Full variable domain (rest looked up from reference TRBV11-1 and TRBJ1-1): EAEVAQSPRYKITEKSQAVAFWCDPISGHATLYWYRQILGQGPELLVQFQDESVVDDSQLPKDRFSAERLKGVDSTLKIQPAELGDSAMYLCANNPTGMNTEAFFGQGTRLTVV.

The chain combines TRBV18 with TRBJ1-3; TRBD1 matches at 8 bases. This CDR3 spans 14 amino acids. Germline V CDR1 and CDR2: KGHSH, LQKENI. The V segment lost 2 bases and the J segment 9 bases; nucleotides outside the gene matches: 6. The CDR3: CASSPVGQGRTIYF. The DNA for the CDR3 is TGTGCCAGCTCACCAGTCGGACAGGGACGCACCATATATTTT.

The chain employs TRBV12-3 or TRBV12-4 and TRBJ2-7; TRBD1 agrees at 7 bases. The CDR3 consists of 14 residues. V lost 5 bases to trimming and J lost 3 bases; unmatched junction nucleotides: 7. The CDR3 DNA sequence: TGTGCCAGCAGTCGCCTACAGGGGAACTACGAGCAGTACTTC. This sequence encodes CASSRLQGNYEQYF.

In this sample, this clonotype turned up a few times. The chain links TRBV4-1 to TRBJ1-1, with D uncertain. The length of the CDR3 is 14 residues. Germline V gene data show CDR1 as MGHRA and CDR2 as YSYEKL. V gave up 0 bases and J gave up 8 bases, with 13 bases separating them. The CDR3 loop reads CASSQEGLQVEAFF. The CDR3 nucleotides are TGCGCCAGCAGCCAAGAAGGGCTCCAGGTAGAAGCTTTCTTT.